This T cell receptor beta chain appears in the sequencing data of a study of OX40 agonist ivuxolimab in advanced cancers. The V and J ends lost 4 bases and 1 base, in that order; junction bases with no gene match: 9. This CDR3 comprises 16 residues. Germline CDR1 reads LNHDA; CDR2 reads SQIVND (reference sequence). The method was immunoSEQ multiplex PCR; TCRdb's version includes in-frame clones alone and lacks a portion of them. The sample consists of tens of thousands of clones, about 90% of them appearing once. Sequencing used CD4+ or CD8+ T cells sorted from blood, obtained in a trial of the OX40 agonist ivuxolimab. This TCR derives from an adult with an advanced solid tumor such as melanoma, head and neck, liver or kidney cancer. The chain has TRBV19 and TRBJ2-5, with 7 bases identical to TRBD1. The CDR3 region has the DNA TGTGCCAGTAGTACCCCGCCGGGACAGCCCCAAGAGACCCAGTACTTC. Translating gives CASSTPPGQPQETQYF. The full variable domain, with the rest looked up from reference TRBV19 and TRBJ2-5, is DGGITQSPKYLFRKEGQNVTLSCEQNLNHDAMYWYRQDPGQGLRLIYYSQIVNDFQKGDIAEGYSVSREKKESFPLTVTSAQKNPTAFYLCASSTPPGQPQETQYFGPGTRLLVL.